The rows below give T cell receptor beta chains drawn from one sample of a study of shared clonotypes between healthy human individuals. The protocol was immunoSEQ multiplex PCR, while the TCRdb copy is restricted to in-frame clones and leaves out a portion. The sample shows around 1.9 million clones, around 93% of them seen only once. The source material was naive CD8+ T cells from PBMCs. These receptor sequences come from a man aged 18 to 35 in good health. Some clones in this sample may be carry-over from other donors' samples. Both conserved end residues are part of each CDR3. The D gene is left open where the match is weak. Size is stated for part of the rows, as once, few or many counts, or as a class when the clone is expanded.

cdr3_nt cdr3_aa v_call clone_size cdr3_length j_call d_call
TGTGCCAGCAGCCAAGGAGCGGGAGGGCCACTCCACGAGCAGTACTTC CASSQGAGGPLHEQYF TRBV14 once 16 TRBJ2-7 TRBD2
TGTGCCAGCAGTTTTGTGGGTAATGAGCAGTTCTTC CASSFVGNEQFF TRBV27 - 12 TRBJ2-1 -
TGTGCCAGCAGCGTCCGGGACACAACCGCCTACGAGCAGTACTTC CASSVRDTTAYEQYF TRBV5-6 few 15 TRBJ2-7 -
TGCAGCGTTGAGGCAGGGATCTACGAGCAGTACTTC CSVEAGIYEQYF TRBV29-1 - 12 TRBJ2-7 -
TGTGCCTGGGAGACAGGGGTAGATGGCTACACCTTC CAWETGVDGYTF TRBV30 - 12 TRBJ1-2 TRBD1
TGTGCCAGCAGCCCGCGGCGGGGGTTTCATGAGCAGTTCTTC CASSPRRGFHEQFF TRBV13 - 14 TRBJ2-1 TRBD2
TGTGCCACCAGCGATGTCCGGGGCCCTACCTACGAGCAGTACTTC CATSDVRGPTYEQYF TRBV15 - 15 TRBJ2-7 -
TGTGCCAGCAGCCCGGACTTGGGCGCCTACGAGCAGTACTTC CASSPDLGAYEQYF TRBV5-4 - 14 TRBJ2-7 -
TGTGCCAGCAGCTTAGCGGGGGAGACCCAGTACTTC CASSLAGETQYF TRBV11-2 - 12 TRBJ2-5 -
TGTGCCAGCAGCTTGGGCAGGGGGCTTGAGCAGTTCTTC CASSLGRGLEQFF TRBV5-6 - 13 TRBJ2-1 TRBD1
TGTGCCAGCAGTTACCGGGACAGCTTGAACACTGAAGCTTTCTTT CASSYRDSLNTEAFF TRBV27 - 15 TRBJ1-1 TRBD1
TGCGCCAGCAGCTTATCCCAGGGTCTGAACTACGAGCAGTACTTC CASSLSQGLNYEQYF TRBV5-1 - 15 TRBJ2-7 -
TGTGCCAGCAGCCCGGAAACCTTCACCTACGAGCAGTACTTC CASSPETFTYEQYF TRBV27 - 14 TRBJ2-7 -
TGTGCCAGCAGTGAATCGAGGGGCACCGGGGAGCTGTTTTTT CASSESRGTGELFF TRBV2 once 14 TRBJ2-2 -
TGTGCCAGCAGCCCCCTCGAGACCTCCAGGCAGGGGGCAAGGGGCTACACCTTC CASSPLETSRQGARGYTF TRBV7-9 - 18 TRBJ1-2 TRBD1
TGTGCCACCAGCAGTAGGAGAGAAACCTACAATGAGCAGTTCTTC CATSSRRETYNEQFF TRBV15 - 15 TRBJ2-1 -
TGTGCCAGCAGCCCCGAGGGAGATACGCAGTATTTT CASSPEGDTQYF TRBV9 - 12 TRBJ2-3 -
TGTGCCAGCAGTGAACATCAGGGGGCCGGAGGGACTGAAGCTTTCTTT CASSEHQGAGGTEAFF TRBV6-1 - 16 TRBJ1-1 TRBD1
TGTGCCAGCAGCTTCGGGACTTACAATGAGCAGTTCTTC CASSFGTYNEQFF TRBV7-9 - 13 TRBJ2-1 -
TGTGCCAGCAGCCCCCGGGGAAGCGCATACACCGGGGAGCTGTTTTTT CASSPRGSAYTGELFF TRBV7-7 once 16 TRBJ2-2 -
TGTGCCAGCAGTCCACCGAGGGGCGCCTACAATGAGCAGTTCTTC CASSPPRGAYNEQFF TRBV7-9 - 15 TRBJ2-1 -
TGTGCCAGCAGCGACCGACTAGCGGGGCTGGGGGAGCAGTACTTC CASSDRLAGLGEQYF TRBV7-9 - 15 TRBJ2-7 TRBD2
TGTGCCAGCAGTCCGGACAGGGGGCATGGCGGGAGCTCCTACGAGCAGTACTTC CASSPDRGHGGSSYEQYF TRBV28 - 18 TRBJ2-7 TRBD1
TGCGCCAGCAGCCAGGACCCGGGACAGGGGGACTACAATGAGCAGTTCTTC CASSQDPGQGDYNEQFF TRBV4-1 - 17 TRBJ2-1 TRBD1
TGTGCCTGGAGACCCGCTGCGTGGAGTGAGCAGTTCTTC CAWRPAAWSEQFF TRBV30 - 13 TRBJ2-1 -
TGTGCCAGCAGACCTCCCTTTTGGGGCAGGGACACAGATACGCAGTATTTT CASRPPFWGRDTDTQYF TRBV11-2 once 17 TRBJ2-3 -
TGTGCCAGCAGCCAAGGACTAGCGGGAGGAGGCACAGATACGCAGTATTTT CASSQGLAGGGTDTQYF TRBV5-4 - 17 TRBJ2-3 TRBD2
TGTGCCAGCAGCTTAGGGGCAGGGCAAATTGGCTACACCTTC CASSLGAGQIGYTF TRBV7-8 - 14 TRBJ1-2 -
TGCGCCAGCAGTGAGTGGGGGACTGAGCAGTACTTC CASSEWGTEQYF TRBV10-2 - 12 TRBJ2-7 -
TGTGCCAGCAGCGTAGGGGGGGCTTCCGAGCAGTACTTC CASSVGGASEQYF TRBV9 - 13 TRBJ2-7 -
TGTGCCAGCAGCTCAGGATCCCCCTACGAGCAGTACTTC CASSSGSPYEQYF TRBV7-9 - 13 TRBJ2-7 -
TGTGCCAGCAGCTTAAGCAGGGTGGGAGAAAAACTGTTTTTT CASSLSRVGEKLFF TRBV7-9 once 14 TRBJ1-4 -
TGTGCCAGCAGCCCCCGGGGGGATACCCCCTATCGGACCTTC CASSPRGDTPYRTF TRBV9 - 14 TRBJ1-2 -
TGTGCCAGCAGCTCAACAGGGGGAGGGGAGACCCAGTACTTC CASSSTGGGETQYF TRBV7-3 - 14 TRBJ2-5 -
TGTGCCAGCAGCATTCGGCCTAAGAACCACTATGGCTACACCTTC CASSIRPKNHYGYTF TRBV5-6 - 15 TRBJ1-2 -
TGTGCCTGGACTCACAGGGGCCCCTACGAGCAGTACTTC CAWTHRGPYEQYF TRBV30 once 13 TRBJ2-7 TRBD1
TGCGCCACGGACACCGGGACTTCCGGCAATGAGCAGTTCTTC CATDTGTSGNEQFF TRBV10-2 once 14 TRBJ2-1 -